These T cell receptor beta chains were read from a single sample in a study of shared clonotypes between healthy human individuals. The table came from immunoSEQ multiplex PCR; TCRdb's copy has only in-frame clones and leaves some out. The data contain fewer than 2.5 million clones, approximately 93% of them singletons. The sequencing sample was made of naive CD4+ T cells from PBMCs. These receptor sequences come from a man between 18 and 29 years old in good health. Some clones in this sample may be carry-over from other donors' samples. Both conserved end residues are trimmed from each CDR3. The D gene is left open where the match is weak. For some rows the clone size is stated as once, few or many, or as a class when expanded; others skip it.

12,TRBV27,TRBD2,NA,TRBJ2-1,ASSSGTSHNEQF
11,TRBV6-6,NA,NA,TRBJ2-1,ASSADRVGEQF
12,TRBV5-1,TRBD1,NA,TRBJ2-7,ASSLIQGPYEQY
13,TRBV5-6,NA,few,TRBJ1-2,ASSLEAAFNYGYT
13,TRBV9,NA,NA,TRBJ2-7,ASSVAGTSRYEQY
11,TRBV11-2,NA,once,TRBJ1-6,ASSFSYNSPLH
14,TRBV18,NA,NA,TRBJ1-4,ASSMTPQGLNEKLF
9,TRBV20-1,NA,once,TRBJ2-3,SARPTDTQY
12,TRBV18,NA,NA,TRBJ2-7,ASSPPGHAREQY
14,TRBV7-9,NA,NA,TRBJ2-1,ASSRLQGVGKNEQF
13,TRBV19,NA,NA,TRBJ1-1,ASSVRVALNTEAF
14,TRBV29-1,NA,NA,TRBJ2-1,SVEGMEGSSYNEQF
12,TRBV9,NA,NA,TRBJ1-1,ASSVAVRDTEAF
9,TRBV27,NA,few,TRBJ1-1,ASSFSDEAF
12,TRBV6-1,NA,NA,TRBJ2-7,ASSDARSGYEQY
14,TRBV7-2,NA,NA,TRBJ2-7,ASSLLSGRPSYEQY
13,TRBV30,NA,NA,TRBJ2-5,AWRGLGRGQETQY
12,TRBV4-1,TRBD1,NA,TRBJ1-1,ASSRTGLGTEAF
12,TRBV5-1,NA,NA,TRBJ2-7,ASSLWRAGYEQY
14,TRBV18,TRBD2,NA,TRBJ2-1,ASSPPLAGDYNEQF
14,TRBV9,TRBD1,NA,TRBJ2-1,ASSVSDTGGVNEQF
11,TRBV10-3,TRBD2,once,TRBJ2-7,ASSSGKGYEQY
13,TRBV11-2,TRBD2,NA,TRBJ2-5,ASSPVAGGVETQY
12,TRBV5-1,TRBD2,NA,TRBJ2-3,ASRSGGRALEQY
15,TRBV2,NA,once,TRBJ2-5,ASSEIVRLLTQETQY
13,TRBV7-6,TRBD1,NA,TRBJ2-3,ASSWTDRGQGTQY
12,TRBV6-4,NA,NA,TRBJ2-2,ASSDYGGTRELF
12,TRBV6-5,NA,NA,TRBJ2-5,ASSYNSPGGTQY
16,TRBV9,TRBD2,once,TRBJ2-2,ASSVTQSSGRNTGELF
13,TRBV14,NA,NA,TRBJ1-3,ASSLNLVSGNTIY
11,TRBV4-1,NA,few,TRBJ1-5,ASSQEQFQPQH
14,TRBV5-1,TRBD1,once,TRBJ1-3,ASSLLTGASGNTIY
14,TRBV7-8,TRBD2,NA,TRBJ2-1,ASSLERSGRAHEQF